This T cell receptor (beta chain) was recovered during a study of vaccination effects on CD4 cells after COVID-19. Study context: Vaccine administered to participants consisted of two doses of either BNT162b2 or mRNA-1273. PBMC cultures contained some 2.1 million cells per well, approximately 9.2 IU/ml IL-2 and 10 ug/ml peptides.

With regard to this clone: Its specificity is unknown.

Trimming at V came to 2 bases and at J to 4 bases, leaving 10 bases not matched to a gene. From germline, CDR1 is LGHDT and CDR2 YNNKEL (reference sequence). The CDR3 loop spans 20 amino acids. Study conclusions and caveats: By a late point after vaccination, infection- and vaccine-induced clones had shrunk markedly through clonal contraction.

Data came from immunoSEQ multiplex PCR; TCRdb stores just in-frame clones and leaves some out. The table includes about 58,000 clones, about 80% detected once. With 10 to 11 days of culture completed, CD4+ T cells were isolated. The chain carries TRBV3-1 (or the pseudogene TRBV3-2) and TRBJ2-2; 16 bases agree with TRBD2. The sequences come from CD4+ T cells from PBMCs cultured without peptide, collected before COVID-19 vaccination. The TCR sequence derives from a human donor who received a COVID-19 vaccine. CDR3 amino acids: CASSQTRGLAGGRATGELFF. In DNA form, the CDR3 reads TGTGCCAGCAGCCAAACTCGGGGACTAGCGGGGGGGCGCGCCACCGGGGAGCTGTTTTTT.